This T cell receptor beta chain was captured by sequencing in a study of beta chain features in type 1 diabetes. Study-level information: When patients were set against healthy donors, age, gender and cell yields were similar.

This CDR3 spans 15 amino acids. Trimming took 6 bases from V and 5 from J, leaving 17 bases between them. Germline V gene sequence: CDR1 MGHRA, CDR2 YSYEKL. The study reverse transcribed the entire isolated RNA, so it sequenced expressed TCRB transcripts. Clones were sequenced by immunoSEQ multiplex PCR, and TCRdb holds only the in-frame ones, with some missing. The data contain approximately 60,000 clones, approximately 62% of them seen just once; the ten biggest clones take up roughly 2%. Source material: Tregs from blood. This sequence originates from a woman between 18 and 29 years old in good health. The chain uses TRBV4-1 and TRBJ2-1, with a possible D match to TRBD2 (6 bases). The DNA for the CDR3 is TGCGCCAGCAGACAGGCGGGAAGTTCTCACAATGAGCAGTTCTTC. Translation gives CASRQAGSSHNEQFF.